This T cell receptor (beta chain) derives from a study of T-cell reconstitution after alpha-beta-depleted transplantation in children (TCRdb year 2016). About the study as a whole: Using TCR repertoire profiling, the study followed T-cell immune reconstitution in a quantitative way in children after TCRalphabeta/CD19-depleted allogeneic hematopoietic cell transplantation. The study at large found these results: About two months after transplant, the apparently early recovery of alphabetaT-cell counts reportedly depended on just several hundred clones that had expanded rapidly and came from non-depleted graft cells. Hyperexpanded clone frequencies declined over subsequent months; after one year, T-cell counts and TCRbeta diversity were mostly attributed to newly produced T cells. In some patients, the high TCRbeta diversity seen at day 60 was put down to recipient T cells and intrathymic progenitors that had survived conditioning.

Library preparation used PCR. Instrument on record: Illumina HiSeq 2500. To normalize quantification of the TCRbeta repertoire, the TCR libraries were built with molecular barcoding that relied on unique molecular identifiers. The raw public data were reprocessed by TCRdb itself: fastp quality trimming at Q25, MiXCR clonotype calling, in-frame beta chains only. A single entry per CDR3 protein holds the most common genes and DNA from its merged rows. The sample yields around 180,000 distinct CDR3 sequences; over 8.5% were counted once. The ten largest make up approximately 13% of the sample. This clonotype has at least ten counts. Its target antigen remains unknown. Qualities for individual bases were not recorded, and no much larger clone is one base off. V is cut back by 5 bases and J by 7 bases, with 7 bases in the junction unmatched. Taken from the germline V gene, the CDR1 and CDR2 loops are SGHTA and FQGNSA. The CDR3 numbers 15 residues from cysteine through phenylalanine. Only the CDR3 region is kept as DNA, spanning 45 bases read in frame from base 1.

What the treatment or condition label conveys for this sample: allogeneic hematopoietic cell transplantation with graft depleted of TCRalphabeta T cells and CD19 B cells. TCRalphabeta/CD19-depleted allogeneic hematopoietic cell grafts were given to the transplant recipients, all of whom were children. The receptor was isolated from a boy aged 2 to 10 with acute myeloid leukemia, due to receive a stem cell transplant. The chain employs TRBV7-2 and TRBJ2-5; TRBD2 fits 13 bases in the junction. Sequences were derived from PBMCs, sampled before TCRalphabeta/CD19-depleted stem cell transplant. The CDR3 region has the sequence CASSPGLAGQSTQYF. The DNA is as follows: TGTGCCAGCAGCCCGGGACTAGCGGGGCAATCGACCCAGTACTTC. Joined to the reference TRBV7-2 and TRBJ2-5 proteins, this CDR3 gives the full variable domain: GAGVSQSPSNKVTEKGKDVELRCDPISGHTALYWYRQSLGQGLEFLIYFQGNSAPDKSGLPSDRFSAERTGGSVSTLTIQRTQQEDSAVYLCASSPGLAGQSTQYFGPGTRLLVL.